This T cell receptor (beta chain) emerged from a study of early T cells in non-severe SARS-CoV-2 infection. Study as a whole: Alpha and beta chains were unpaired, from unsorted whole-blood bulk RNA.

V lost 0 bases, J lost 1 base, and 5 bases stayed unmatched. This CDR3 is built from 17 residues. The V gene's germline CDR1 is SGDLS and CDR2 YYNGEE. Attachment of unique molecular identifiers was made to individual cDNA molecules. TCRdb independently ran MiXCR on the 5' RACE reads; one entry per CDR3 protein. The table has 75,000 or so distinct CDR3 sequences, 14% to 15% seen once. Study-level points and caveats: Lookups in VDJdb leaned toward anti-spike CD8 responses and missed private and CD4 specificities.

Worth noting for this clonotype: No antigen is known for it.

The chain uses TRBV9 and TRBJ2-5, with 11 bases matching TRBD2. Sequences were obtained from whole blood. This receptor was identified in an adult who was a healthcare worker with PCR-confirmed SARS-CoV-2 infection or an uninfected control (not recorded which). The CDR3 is CASSVDPSGGIQETQYF. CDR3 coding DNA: TGTGCCAGCAGCGTAGATCCTAGCGGGGGGATCCAAGAGACCCAGTACTTC.